This TCR beta chain was retrieved from a study of spatial heterogeneity in lung cancer. Background on the study: Beta-chain sequences consistently outnumbered alpha-chain sequences in detection. Study observations and caveats: Blood contained ubiquitous expanded tumor TCRs more at resection than at follow-up.

Time point in this sample: sample taken at primary tumor resection. The donor group consisted of around 66 patients who had untreated, early-stage non-small cell lung cancer. Extraction of whole RNA from tumor, nontumor lung or frozen PBMC preceded unsorted sequencing. TCRdb reprocessed the 5' RACE reads with MiXCR, giving one entry per CDR3 protein. The data hold roughly 48,000 distinct CDR3 sequences, with about 5.8% observed a single time. In its sample, this clonotype was seen many times. Antigen unknown. From germline, CDR1 is SGHNT and CDR2 YYREEE (reference sequence). This CDR3 has 15 amino acids. Trimming cost V 0 bases and J 0 bases, with 6 bases left between them.

The sample consisted of PBMCs, taken at surgery. The chain recombines TRBV5-4 with TRBJ2-2; D remains ambiguous. The receptor comes from a male donor with early-stage non-small cell lung cancer. The CDR3 reads CASSLGYANTGELFF. In nucleotides, the CDR3 is TGTGCCAGCAGCTTGGGGTACGCGAACACCGGGGAGCTGTTTTTT.